The 9 T cell receptor beta chains listed next were all sequenced from one sample in a study of PD-1 blockade in classical Hodgkin lymphoma. Sequenced by immunoSEQ multiplex PCR; TCRdb stores in-frame clones only, minus some. Of approximately 58,000 clones detected, approximately 90% appear once; the ten largest clones hold around 9.3%. Following autologous stem cell transplantation, relapse occurred in every patient, and exposure to brentuximab vedotin varied. The sequencing used peripheral blood mononuclear cells (PBMCs), collected before the second cycle of nivolumab. These receptors originate from a human donor with classical Hodgkin lymphoma.

The V gene is TRBV30, the J gene TRBJ1-6; the D gene is possibly TRBD1 (5 bases). Trimming removed 2 bases from V and 8 bases from J, with 10 bases in between. This CDR3 comprises 13 residues. CDR1 is GTSNPN and CDR2 is SVGIG in the germline V gene (reference sequence). CDR3 DNA: TGTGCCTGGAGTCCCCAGGGTTATTCACCCCTCCACTTT. Translated: CAWSPQGYSPLHF.

The chain has TRBV5-1 and TRBJ2-5; D remains ambiguous. V was shortened by 0 bases and J by 5 bases, with 14 bases between the two germline ends. CDR3 size: 15 residues. Germline CDR1 is SGHRS and CDR2 is YFSETQ. DNA of the CDR3: TGCGCCAGCAGCTTGGCCGCAACTGGAAGGGAGACCCAGTACTTC. Its protein is CASSLAATGRETQYF.

The chain carries TRBV11-1 and TRBJ1-2; no reliable D call. The CDR3 has 15 amino acids. Germline CDR1 SGHAT, CDR2 FQDESV (reference sequence). V shed 5 bases and J shed 0 bases, with 13 bases lying between them. This chain's CDR3 is CASSQTAGTNYGYTF. CDR3 in DNA: TGTGCCAGCAGCCAAACTGCCGGGACTAACTATGGCTACACCTTC.

The chain employs TRBV30 and TRBJ1-3, with D tentatively TRBD1 (5 bases). The germline V and J ends were trimmed by 0 bases and 0 bases, with 9 bases remaining between them. Germline CDR1 GTSNPN, CDR2 SVGIG (reference sequence). The CDR3 length is 15 residues. CDR3 sequence (DNA): TGTGCCTGGAGTGTACCCGGGGCCTCTGGAAACACCATATATTTT. Translation: CAWSVPGASGNTIYF. Drawing the rest from reference TRBV30 and TRBJ1-3, the complete variable domain is SQTIHQWPATLVQPVGSPLSLECTVEGTSNPNLYWYRQAAGRGLQLLFYSVGIGQISSEVPQNLSASRPQDRQFILSSKKLLLSDSGFYLCAWSVPGASGNTIYFGEGSWLTVV.

The chain carries TRBV13 and TRBJ2-2, with a possible D match to TRBD1 (6 bases). Germline values: CDR1 PRHDT, CDR2 FYEKMQ (reference sequence). V lost 4 bases to trimming and J lost 0 bases, with 15 bases between them. This CDR3 spans 17 amino acids. CDR3 loop: CASSSAERTANTGELFF. DNA for the CDR3: TGTGCCAGCAGCTCCGCGGAGAGGACAGCGAACACCGGGGAGCTGTTTTTT.

The rearrangement links TRBV6-1 to TRBJ2-7; possible D gene TRBD1, 6 bases. V was cut by 8 bases and J by 4 bases, with 12 bases left in between. This CDR3 comprises 12 residues. The germline V gene has CDR1 MNHNS and CDR2 SASEGT. The CDR3 region is CASSQGWYEQYF. The DNA of the CDR3 is TGTGCCAGCTCACAGGGATGGTACGAGCAGTACTTC.

CDR3 protein: CASSFWTPYPSAGELFF. The CDR3 nucleotides read TGTGCCAGCAGCTTTTGGACTCCATACCCGAGTGCTGGGGAGCTGTTTTTT. V gene TRBV7-2 combines with J gene TRBJ2-2; a weak D match, TRBD2 (5 bases). CDR3 length: 17 amino acids. Germline lookup yields CDR1 SGHTA and CDR2 FQGNSA. V lost 3 bases, J lost 8 bases, and 22 bases lay in between.

The rearrangement joins TRBV11-2 to TRBJ1-2, with D possibly being TRBD1 (5 bases). The germline V gene encodes CDR1 SGHAT and CDR2 FQNNGV. The CDR3 sequence is 15 residues long. V was shortened by 1 base and J by 5 bases, with 14 bases between the two germline ends. This CDR3 reads CASSLGQGGYYGYTF. The CDR3, as DNA: TGTGCCAGCAGCTTAGGGCAGGGCGGATATTATGGCTACACCTTC.

This clone has more than one count but fewer than ten. The chain has TRBV6-5 and TRBJ1-5; 7 nucleotides line up with TRBD1. V lost 6 bases and J lost 3; bases outside the gene matches: 5. The CDR3 covers 14 residues. Germline-derived CDR1 and CDR2 are MNHEY and SVGAGI. This CDR3 reads CASSPGQLNQPQHF. DNA of the CDR3: TGTGCCAGCAGCCCGGGACAGCTCAATCAGCCCCAGCATTTT.